One and the same sample provided the 8 T cell receptor beta chains below, sequenced in a study of OX40 agonist ivuxolimab in advanced cancers. Method: immunoSEQ multiplex PCR; TCRdb's copy keeps in-frame clones and lacks some. The data contain tens of thousands of clones, around 91% of them singletons. Source: CD4+ or CD8+ T cells sorted from blood, taken in a trial of the OX40 agonist ivuxolimab. These receptors all stem from an adult with an advanced solid tumor such as melanoma, head and neck, liver or kidney cancer.

The V and J genes are TRBV5-5 and TRBJ2-2, with TRBD1 matching over 7 bases. The CDR3 length is 17 residues. J lost 4 bases, V lost 0 bases, and 9 bases had no gene match. Looked up from germline, CDR1 is SGHKS and CDR2 is YYEKEE (reference sequence). CDR3 loop: CASSLVRATGTTGELFF. The DNA for the CDR3 is TGTGCCAGCAGCTTGGTTAGGGCGACAGGGACCACCGGGGAGCTGTTTTTT.

The chain uses TRBV19 and TRBJ1-1; no reliable D call. V was clipped by 2 bases and J by 6 bases, with 10 bases between them. The CDR3 covers 13 residues. The germline V gene encodes CDR1 LNHDA and CDR2 SQIVND (reference sequence). The CDR3 sequence: CASSILQSAEAFF. The CDR3, as DNA: TGTGCCAGTAGTATATTGCAGAGCGCTGAAGCTTTCTTT.

This chain links TRBV7-8 with TRBJ1-1, with a weak D call TRBD1 (5 bases). This CDR3 spans 11 amino acids. The germline V gene has CDR1 SGHVS and CDR2 FQNEAQ. V shed 6 bases and J shed 11 bases, with 13 bases lying between them. The CDR3 sequence is CASRGGAGAFF. Written as DNA, the CDR3 is TGTGCCAGCAGGGGCGGGGCGGGGGCTTTCTTT.

The J gene is TRBJ1-5, the V gene TRBV6-1, with TRBD1 as a possible D gene (6 bases). V shed 6 bases and J shed 5 bases, with 14 bases lying between them. Germline assignment: CDR1 MNHNS and CDR2 SASEGT. The CDR3 extends over 14 amino acids. CDR3 DNA sequence: TGTGCCAGCAGGGAAACAGGGTTCTATCAGCCCCAGCATTTT. Protein product: CASRETGFYQPQHF.

A single count supports this clone. The chain carries TRBV5-4 and TRBJ1-2, with a weak D call TRBD1 (5 bases). Between the trimmed V and J ends, which lost 4 bases and 3 bases, there was a span of 16 bases. CDR1 SGHNT and CDR2 YYREEE come from the germline V gene (reference sequence). The CDR3 contains 15 residues. CDR3 sequence (DNA): TGTGCCAGCAGCCCAGGGCCAGGAGAGTACTATGGCTACACCTTC. It yields the protein CASSPGPGEYYGYTF. The full variable domain, rest sourced from reference TRBV5-4 and TRBJ1-2, is ETGVTQSPTHLIKTRGQQVTLRCSSQSGHNTVSWYQQALGQGPQFIFQYYREEENGRGNFPPRFSGLQFPNYSSELNVNALELDDSALYLCASSPGPGEYYGYTFGSGTRLTVV.

The chain employs TRBV19 and TRBJ2-6, with D uncertain. Looked up from germline, CDR1 is LNHDA and CDR2 is SQIVND (reference sequence). This CDR3 is built from 15 residues. V lost 2 bases and J 0 bases, leaving 5 bases between the germline ends. CDR3 nucleotide sequence: TGTGCCAGTAGTATAACCCTCTCTGGGGCCAACGTCCTGACTTTC. Translated, it gives CASSITLSGANVLTF.

J is TRBJ2-6 and V is TRBV9; D not resolved. Germline loops: CDR1 SGDLS, CDR2 YYNGEE. The CDR3 contains 15 residues. Trimming took off 2 bases at V and 4 bases at J, with 10 bases between the two ends. CDR3 region: CASSVTTSGANVLTF. CDR3 coding DNA: TGTGCCAGCAGCGTGACGACTTCGGGGGCCAACGTCCTGACTTTC. Filled out from reference TRBV9 and TRBJ2-6, the complete variable domain reads DSGVTQTPKHLITATGQRVTLRCSPRSGDLSVYWYQQSLDQGLQFLIQYYNGEERAKGNILERFSAQQFPDLHSELNLSSLELGDSALYFCASSVTTSGANVLTFGAGSRLTVL.

The V gene is TRBV6-5, the J gene TRBJ2-1; D is possibly TRBD1 (9 bases). The CDR3 has 15 residues. Trimming pared 7 bases from V and 9 bases from J, leaving 22 bases between. CDR1 is MNHEY and CDR2 is SVGAGI in the germline V gene. The CDR3, as DNA: TGTGCCAGCAAACCCGACAGGGGGACTAGTGGTGAGCAGTTCTTC. Translation: CASKPDRGTSGEQFF.